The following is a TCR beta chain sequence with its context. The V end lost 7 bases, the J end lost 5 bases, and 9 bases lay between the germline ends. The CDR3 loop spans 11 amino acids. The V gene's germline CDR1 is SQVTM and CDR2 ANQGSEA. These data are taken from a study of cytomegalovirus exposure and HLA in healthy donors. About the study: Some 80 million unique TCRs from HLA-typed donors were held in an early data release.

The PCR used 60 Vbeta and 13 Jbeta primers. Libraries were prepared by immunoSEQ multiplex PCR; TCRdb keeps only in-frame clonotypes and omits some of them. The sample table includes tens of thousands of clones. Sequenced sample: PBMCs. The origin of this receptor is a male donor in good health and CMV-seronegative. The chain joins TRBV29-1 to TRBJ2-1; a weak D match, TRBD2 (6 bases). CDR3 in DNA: TGCAGCGGACTAGTTCACAATGAGCAGTTCTTC. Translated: CSGLVHNEQFF.